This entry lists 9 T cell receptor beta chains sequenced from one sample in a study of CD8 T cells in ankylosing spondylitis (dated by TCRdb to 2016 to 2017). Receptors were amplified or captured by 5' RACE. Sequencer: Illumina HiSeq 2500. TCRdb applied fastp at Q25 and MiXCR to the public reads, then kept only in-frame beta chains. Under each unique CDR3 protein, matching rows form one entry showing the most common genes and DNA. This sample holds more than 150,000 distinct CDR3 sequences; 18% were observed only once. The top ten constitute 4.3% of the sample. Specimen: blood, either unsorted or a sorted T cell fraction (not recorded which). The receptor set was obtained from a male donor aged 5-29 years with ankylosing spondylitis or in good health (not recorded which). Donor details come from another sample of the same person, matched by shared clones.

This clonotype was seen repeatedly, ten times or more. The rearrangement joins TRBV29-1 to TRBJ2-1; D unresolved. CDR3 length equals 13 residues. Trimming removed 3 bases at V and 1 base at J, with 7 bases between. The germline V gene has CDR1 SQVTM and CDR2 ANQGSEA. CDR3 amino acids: CSVESLSYNEQFF. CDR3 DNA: TGCAGCGTTGAGTCGTTATCCTACAATGAGCAGTTCTTC.

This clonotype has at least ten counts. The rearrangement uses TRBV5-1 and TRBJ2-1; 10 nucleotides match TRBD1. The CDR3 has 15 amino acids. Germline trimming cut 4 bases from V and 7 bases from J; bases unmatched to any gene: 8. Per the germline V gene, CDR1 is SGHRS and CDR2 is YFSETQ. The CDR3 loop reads CASSRDRGTGNEQFF. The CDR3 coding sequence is TGCGCCAGCAGCAGGGACAGGGGAACGGGTAATGAGCAGTTCTTC. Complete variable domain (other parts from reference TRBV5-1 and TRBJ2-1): KAGVTQTPRYLIKTRGQQVTLSCSPISGHRSVSWYQQTPGQGLQFLFEYFSETQRNKGNFPGRFSGRQFSNSRSEMNVSTLELGDSALYLCASSRDRGTGNEQFFGPGTRLTVL.

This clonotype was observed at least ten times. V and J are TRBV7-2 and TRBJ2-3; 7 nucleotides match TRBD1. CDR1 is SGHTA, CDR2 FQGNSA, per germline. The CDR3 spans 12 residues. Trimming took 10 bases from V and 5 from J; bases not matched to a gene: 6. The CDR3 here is CATKPGGDTQYF. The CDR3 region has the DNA TGTGCCACCAAGCCAGGGGGAGATACGCAGTATTTT. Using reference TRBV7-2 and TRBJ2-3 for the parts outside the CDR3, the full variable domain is GAGVSQSPSNKVTEKGKDVELRCDPISGHTALYWYRQSLGQGLEFLIYFQGNSAPDKSGLPSDRFSAERTGGSVSTLTIQRTQQEDSAVYLCATKPGGDTQYFGPGTRLTVL.

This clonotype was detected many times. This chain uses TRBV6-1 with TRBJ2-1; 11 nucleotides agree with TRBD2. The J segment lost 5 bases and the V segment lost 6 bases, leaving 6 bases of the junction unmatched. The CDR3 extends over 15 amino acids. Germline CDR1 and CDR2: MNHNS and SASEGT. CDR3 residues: CASRVTSGGNNEQFF. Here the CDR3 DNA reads TGTGCCAGCAGAGTAACTAGCGGGGGAAACAATGAGCAGTTCTTC.

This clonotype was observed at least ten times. The CDR3 region is CASSPGIAGVFYEQYF. The CDR3 DNA follows: TGCGCCAGCAGCCCGGGTATAGCGGGAGTATTCTACGAGCAGTACTTC. The chain has TRBV5-1 and TRBJ2-7, with 9 bases fitting TRBD2. This CDR3 is built from 16 residues. V was pared by 4 bases and J by 3 bases, with 11 bases of the junction left unmatched. CDR1 is SGHRS and CDR2 is YFSETQ in the germline V gene.

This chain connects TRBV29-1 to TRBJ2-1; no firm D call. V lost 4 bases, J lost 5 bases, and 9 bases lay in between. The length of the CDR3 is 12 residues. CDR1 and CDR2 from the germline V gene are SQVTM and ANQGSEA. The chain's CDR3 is CSVGRTNNEQFF. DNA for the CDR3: TGCAGCGTTGGACGGACGAACAATGAGCAGTTCTTC.

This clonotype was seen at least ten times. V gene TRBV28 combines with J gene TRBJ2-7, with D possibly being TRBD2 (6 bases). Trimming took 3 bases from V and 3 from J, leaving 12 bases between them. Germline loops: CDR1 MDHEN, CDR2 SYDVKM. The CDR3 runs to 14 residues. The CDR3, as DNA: TGTGCCAGCAGTTTTGGGGGGACCTACTACGAGCAGTACTTC. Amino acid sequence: CASSFGGTYYEQYF.

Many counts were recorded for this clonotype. The CDR3 nucleotides read TGTGCCAGCAGTTTAGAATTTCGTGAGCAGTTCTTC. Its protein product is CASSLEFREQFF. This chain uses TRBV12-3 or TRBV12-4 with TRBJ2-1; D is uncertain. Trimming shortened V by 1 base and J by 9 bases, and 7 bases separated the two germline ends. This CDR3 comprises 12 residues.

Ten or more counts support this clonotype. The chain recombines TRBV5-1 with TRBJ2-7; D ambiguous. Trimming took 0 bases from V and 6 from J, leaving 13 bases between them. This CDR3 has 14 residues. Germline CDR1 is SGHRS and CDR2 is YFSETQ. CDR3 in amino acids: CASSLDQRSSEQYV. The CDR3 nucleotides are TGCGCCAGCAGCTTGGATCAACGGTCGTCCGAGCAGTACGTC.